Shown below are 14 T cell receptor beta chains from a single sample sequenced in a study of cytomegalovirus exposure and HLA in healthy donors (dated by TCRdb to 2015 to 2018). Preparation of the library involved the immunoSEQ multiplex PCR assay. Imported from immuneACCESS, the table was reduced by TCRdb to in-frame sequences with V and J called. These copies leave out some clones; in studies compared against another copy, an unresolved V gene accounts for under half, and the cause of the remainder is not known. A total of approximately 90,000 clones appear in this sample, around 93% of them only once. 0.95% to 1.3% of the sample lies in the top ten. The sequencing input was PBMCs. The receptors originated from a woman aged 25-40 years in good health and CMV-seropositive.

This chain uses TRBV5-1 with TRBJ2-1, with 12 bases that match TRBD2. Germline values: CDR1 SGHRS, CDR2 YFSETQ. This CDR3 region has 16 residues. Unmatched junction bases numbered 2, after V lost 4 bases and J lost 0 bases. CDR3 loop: CASSRGLAGSYNEQFF. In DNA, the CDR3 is TGCGCCAGCAGCAGGGGACTAGCGGGCTCCTACAATGAGCAGTTCTTC.

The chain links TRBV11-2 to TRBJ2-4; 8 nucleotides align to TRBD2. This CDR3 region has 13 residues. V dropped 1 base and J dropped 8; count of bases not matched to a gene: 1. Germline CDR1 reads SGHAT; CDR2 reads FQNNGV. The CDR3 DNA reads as TGTGCCAGCAGCTTAGCGGGAGGGCACATTCAGTACTTC. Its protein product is CASSLAGGHIQYF. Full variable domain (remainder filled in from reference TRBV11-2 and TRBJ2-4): EAGVAQSPRYKIIEKRQSVAFWCNPISGHATLYWYQQILGQGPKLLIQFQNNGVVDDSQLPKDRFSAERLKGVDSTLKIQPAKLEDSAVYLCASSLAGGHIQYFGAGTRLSVL.

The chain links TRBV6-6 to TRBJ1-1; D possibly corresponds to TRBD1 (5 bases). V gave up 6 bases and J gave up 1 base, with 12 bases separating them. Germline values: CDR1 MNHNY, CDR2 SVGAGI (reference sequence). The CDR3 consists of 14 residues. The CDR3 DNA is TGTGCCAGCAGCCCAGGGTCGGCGAACACTGAAGCTTTCTTT. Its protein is CASSPGSANTEAFF.

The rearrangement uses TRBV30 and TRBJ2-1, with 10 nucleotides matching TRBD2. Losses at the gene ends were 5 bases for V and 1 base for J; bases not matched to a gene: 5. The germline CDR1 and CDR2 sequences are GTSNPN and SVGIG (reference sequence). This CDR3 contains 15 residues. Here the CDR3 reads CAWGTGLASYNEQFF. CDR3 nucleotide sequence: TGTGCCTGGGGTACGGGACTAGCGTCCTACAATGAGCAGTTCTTC.

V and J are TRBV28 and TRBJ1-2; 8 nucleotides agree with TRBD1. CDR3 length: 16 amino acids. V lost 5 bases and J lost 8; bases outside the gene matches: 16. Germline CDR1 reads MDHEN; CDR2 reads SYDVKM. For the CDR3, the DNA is TGTGCCAGCAGTATCCCTACAGGGGGGATTCCAGCAGGCTACACCTTC. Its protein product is CASSIPTGGIPAGYTF.

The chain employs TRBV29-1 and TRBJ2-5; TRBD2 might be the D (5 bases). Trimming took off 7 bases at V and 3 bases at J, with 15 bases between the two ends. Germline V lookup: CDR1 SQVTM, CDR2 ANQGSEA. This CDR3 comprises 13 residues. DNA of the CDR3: TGCAGCGCTGGACGGGGTGGAGAAGAGACCCAGTACTTC. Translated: CSAGRGGEETQYF.

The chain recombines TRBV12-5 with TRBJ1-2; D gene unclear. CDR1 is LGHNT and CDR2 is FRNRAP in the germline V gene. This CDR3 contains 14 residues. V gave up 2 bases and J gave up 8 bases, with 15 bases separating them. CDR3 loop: CASGLTSGFGGYTF. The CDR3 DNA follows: TGTGCTAGTGGTTTGACCTCCGGGTTCGGAGGCTACACCTTC.

In nucleotides, the CDR3 is TGTGCCAGCAGTGCCCGGAGAACAGGGACCGGGGAGCTGTTTTTT. It encodes CASSARRTGTGELFF. V is TRBV6-1 and J is TRBJ2-2; TRBD1 might be the D (6 bases). The CDR3 contains 15 residues. In germline, CDR1 is MNHNS, CDR2 SASEGT. With 4 bases removed from V and 5 bases from J, the gap between germline ends came to 14 bases.

The CDR3 region is CAIGTGRGDSNQPQHF. The CDR3 bases are TGTGCCATCGGGACAGGGCGGGGGGATAGCAATCAGCCCCAGCATTTT. V is TRBV10-3 and J is TRBJ1-5, with 9 bases identical to TRBD1. The CDR3 is 16 residues long. V was clipped by 8 bases and J by 0 bases; unmatched bases: 8. Germline CDR1 reads ENHRY; CDR2 reads SYGVKD.

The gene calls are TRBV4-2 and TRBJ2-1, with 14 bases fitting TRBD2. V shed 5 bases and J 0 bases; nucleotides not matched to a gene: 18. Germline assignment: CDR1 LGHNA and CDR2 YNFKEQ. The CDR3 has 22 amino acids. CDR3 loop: CASSKGTSGSLLVGGSYNEQFF. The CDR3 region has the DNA TGTGCCAGCAGCAAAGGGACTAGCGGGAGTCTTTTGGTCGGCGGCTCCTACAATGAGCAGTTCTTC.

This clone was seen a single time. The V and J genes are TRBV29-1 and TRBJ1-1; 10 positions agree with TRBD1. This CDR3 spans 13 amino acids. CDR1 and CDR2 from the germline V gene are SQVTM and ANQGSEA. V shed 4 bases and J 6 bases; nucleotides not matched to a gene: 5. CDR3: CSVVRQGASEAFF. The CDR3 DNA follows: TGCAGCGTTGTTCGACAGGGGGCATCTGAAGCTTTCTTT. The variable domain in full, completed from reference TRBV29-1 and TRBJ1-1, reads SAVISQKPSRDICQRGTSLTIQCQVDSQVTMMFWYRQQPGQSLTLIATANQGSEATYESGFVIDKFPISRPNLTFSTLTVSNMSPEDSSIYLCSVVRQGASEAFFGQGTRLTVV.

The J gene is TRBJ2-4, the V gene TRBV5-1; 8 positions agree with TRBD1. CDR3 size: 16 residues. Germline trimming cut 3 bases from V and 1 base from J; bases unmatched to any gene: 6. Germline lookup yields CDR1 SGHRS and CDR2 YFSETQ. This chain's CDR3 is CASSWDTGGAKNIQYF. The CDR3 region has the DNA TGCGCCAGCAGCTGGGACACAGGGGGGGCCAAAAACATTCAGTACTTC.

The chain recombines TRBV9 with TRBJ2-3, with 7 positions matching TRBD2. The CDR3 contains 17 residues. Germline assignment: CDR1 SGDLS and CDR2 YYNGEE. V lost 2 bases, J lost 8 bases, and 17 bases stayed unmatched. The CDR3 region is CASSVSQWGGTPGTQYF. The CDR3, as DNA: TGTGCCAGCAGCGTGAGTCAATGGGGAGGGACCCCGGGTACGCAGTATTTT.

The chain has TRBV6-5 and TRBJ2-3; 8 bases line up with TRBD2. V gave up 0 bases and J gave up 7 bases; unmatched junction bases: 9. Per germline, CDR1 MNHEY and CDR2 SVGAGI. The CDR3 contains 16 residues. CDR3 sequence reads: CASSYSSGTSRHTQYF. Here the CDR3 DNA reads TGTGCCAGCAGTTACTCGAGCGGGACTAGTAGGCATACGCAGTATTTT.